The following is a T cell receptor (beta chain) sequence with its context. Its target is unknown. Its ends do not fully match the called genes, so a read error is possible. Preparation of the TCRbeta library was carried out with unique molecular identifiers. TCRdb independently ran MiXCR on the PCR reads; one entry per CDR3 protein. The sample has about 440,000 distinct CDR3 sequences; around two fifths are singletons. These data come from a study of T-cell reconstitution after alpha-beta-depleted transplantation in children. Study findings and constraints: One year post-transplant, T-cell counts and diversity were largely derived from T cells produced anew.

There are 12 residues in the CDR3. Germline V gene lookup returns CDR1 SGHNT and CDR2 YENEEA. This chain links TRBV11-3 with TRBJ2-1, with 7 nucleotides matching TRBD2. The sequencing here drew on PBMCs, taken before TCRalphabeta/CD19-depleted stem cell transplant. The source of this sequence is a girl aged 2 to 10 with aplastic anemia, due to receive a stem cell transplant. The CDR3 sequence is CAGSLAGDEQFF. Here the CDR3 DNA reads TGTGCCGGCAGCTTGGCGGGAGATGAGCAGTTCTTC.